The subject of this entry is one TCR beta chain. What it binds is not known. The sample has other DNA sequences that encode this CDR3 too. These data come from a study of PD-1 blockade in classical Hodgkin lymphoma. Notes on the study in general: Patients with a complete response exhibited baseline diversity comparable to newly diagnosed patients. A significant rise in TCR diversity by C4D1 was seen for CD4+ but not CD8+ cells. Why the repertoires differ is still unclear, perhaps disease activity or prior therapy. Newly diagnosed patients reportedly trailed healthy donors in baseline TCR diversity.

Only in-frame clones appear in the TCRdb table, and some are missing; sequencing was by immunoSEQ multiplex PCR. The table has around 40,000 clones, roughly 78% seen once. Trimming took off 4 bases at V and 4 bases at J, with 9 bases between the two ends. The CDR3 has 13 residues. Germline-derived CDR1 and CDR2 are SEHNR and FQNEAQ (reference sequence). Patients all relapsed after autologous stem cell transplantation, and there was variation in brentuximab vedotin exposure. The clonotype was recovered from a human donor with classical Hodgkin lymphoma. The V and J genes are TRBV7-9 and TRBJ2-3, with D tentatively TRBD1 (6 bases). Sequencing was performed on peripheral blood mononuclear cells (PBMCs), taken at baseline. CDR3 bases: TGTGCCAGCAGCTCCAGGGGTCCAGATACGCAGTATTTT. It specifies CASSSRGPDTQYF. The whole variable domain, filled in from reference TRBV7-9 and TRBJ2-3, reads DTGVSQNPRHKITKRGQNVTFRCDPISEHNRLYWYRQTLGQGPEFLTYFQNEAQLEKSRLLSDRFSAERPKGSFSTLEIQRTEQGDSAMYLCASSSRGPDTQYFGPGTRLTVL.